This passage covers 20 T cell receptor beta chains from one sample sequenced in a study of beta chain features in type 1 diabetes. Isolated RNA was reverse transcribed in full, so expressed TCRB transcripts were sequenced. Assay: immunoSEQ multiplex PCR; the TCRdb copy retains only in-frame clones and omits some. The sample holds around 250,000 clones, about 30% seen once. The source material was central memory CD4+ T cells from blood. Source of these receptors: a man under 40 in good health.

This clone was detected only a few times. This rearrangement joins TRBV7-9 to TRBJ2-1; 12 positions agree with TRBD2. The germline V gene has CDR1 SEHNR and CDR2 FQNEAQ (reference sequence). There are 15 residues in the CDR3. The V segment lost 4 bases and the J segment 3 bases; nucleotides outside the gene matches: 1. The CDR3 sequence: CASSWGLAGYNEQFF. The CDR3 DNA is TGTGCCAGCAGCTGGGGACTAGCGGGCTACAATGAGCAGTTCTTC. Variable domain in full (rest from reference TRBV7-9 and TRBJ2-1): DTGVSQNPRHKITKRGQNVTFRCDPISEHNRLYWYRQTLGQGPEFLTYFQNEAQLEKSRLLSDRFSAERPKGSFSTLEIQRTEQGDSAMYLCASSWGLAGYNEQFFGPGTRLTVL.

This clone was counted only a few times. This sequence joins TRBV7-9 and TRBJ2-1; 9 nucleotides line up with TRBD2. The CDR3 consists of 15 residues. Germline V gene data show CDR1 as SEHNR and CDR2 as FQNEAQ (reference sequence). The junction had 8 bases not matched to a gene; V was cut back by 8 bases and J by 3 bases. The CDR3 nucleotides read TGTGCCAGCGGACTTCTAGCGGGAATCTACAATGAGCAGTTCTTC. Translating gives CASGLLAGIYNEQFF.

The chain recombines TRBV6-6 with TRBJ1-2, with D possibly matching TRBD1 (5 bases). The CDR3 runs 13 residues. Trimming left V 2 bases short and J 6 bases short, with 10 bases between. CDR1 is MNHNY, CDR2 SVGAGI, per germline (reference sequence). For the CDR3, the DNA is TGTGCCAGCAGTTACGTAGAGGGACATGGCTACACCTTC. Translating it yields CASSYVEGHGYTF.

This clone showed up just a few times. This chain joins TRBV30 and TRBJ2-1; 7 bases map to TRBD1. In germline, CDR1 is GTSNPN, CDR2 SVGIG (reference sequence). This CDR3 comprises 14 residues. After removal of 5 bases from V and 2 bases from J, the junction contained 6 bases not matched to a gene. CDR3 in DNA: TGTGCCTGGGATAAGGGACAGACCTACAATGAGCAGTTCTTC. It specifies CAWDKGQTYNEQFF.

This clone was detected a few times. The genes are TRBV10-3 and TRBJ2-6; possibly TRBD2 for D (6 bases). Between the trimmed V and J ends, which lost 8 bases and 6 bases, there was a span of 11 bases. CDR3 length equals 13 residues. CDR1 and CDR2 (germline): ENHRY, SYGVKD. DNA of the CDR3: TGTGCCATCCGGGAGAAGGAGGCCAACGTCCTGACTTTC. Translation: CAIREKEANVLTF.

This clone was seen only a few times. The chain has TRBV6-1 and TRBJ1-1; 9 bases match TRBD1. The germline CDR1 and CDR2 sequences are MNHNS and SASEGT. Losses at the gene ends were 6 bases for V and 4 bases for J; bases not matched to a gene: 6. The CDR3 is 14 residues long. The CDR3 bases are TGTGCCAGCAGGACAGGGGGGACATCCACTGAAGCTTTCTTT. It specifies CASRTGGTSTEAFF.

The chain couples TRBV20-1 to TRBJ2-1; D is perhaps TRBD1 or TRBD2 (5 bases each). CDR1 and CDR2 (germline): DFQATT, SNEGSKA (reference sequence). The V and J ends lost 5 bases and 10 bases respectively, with 12 bases between them. The CDR3 sequence is 11 residues long. CDR3 in DNA: TGCAGTGCTTGGGACCTGGAGGAGCAGTTCTTC. Residues: CSAWDLEEQFF.

The chain couples TRBV14 to TRBJ2-7; D gene uncertain. V was shortened by 6 bases and J by 2 bases, with 11 bases between the two germline ends. The CDR3 is 13 residues long. From germline, CDR1 is SGHDN and CDR2 FVKESK. The CDR3 here is CASSTTITYEQYF. The CDR3 coding sequence is TGTGCCAGCAGTACTACTATTACCTACGAGCAGTACTTC.

The rearrangement joins TRBV5-1 to TRBJ1-6; 11 nucleotides match TRBD1. CDR3 length: 15 amino acids. Germline CDR1 reads SGHRS; CDR2 reads YFSETQ. V shed 4 bases and J 8 bases; nucleotides not matched to a gene: 5. The CDR3 DNA sequence: TGCGCCAGCAGCGGACAGGGGGCTCGGGATTCACCCCTCCACTTT. As protein: CASSGQGARDSPLHF.

The rearrangement uses TRBV10-3 and TRBJ2-5; D might be TRBD2 (5 bases). Trimming left V 6 bases short and J 3 bases short, with 5 bases between. The CDR3 has 11 residues. Germline CDR1 is ENHRY and CDR2 is SYGVKD. DNA for the CDR3: TGTGCCATCAGAGCGGAAGAGACCCAGTACTTC. It is translated as CAIRAEETQYF.

This clone was seen once. The chain employs TRBV9 and TRBJ1-5; D may be TRBD1 (5 bases). V was pared by 9 bases and J by 0 bases, with 25 bases between. Germline assignment: CDR1 SGDLS and CDR2 YYNGEE. The CDR3 has 18 amino acids. The DNA for the CDR3 is TGTGCCATCATACTTCCAGGCAGGGTCGAATTTAGCAATCAGCCCCAGCATTTT. Amino acid sequence: CAIILPGRVEFSNQPQHF.

Many counts were recorded for this clone. The chain has TRBV29-1 and TRBJ2-3, with D unresolved. In germline, CDR1 is SQVTM, CDR2 ANQGSEA. The V end was cut by 1 base, the J end by 5 bases, with 7 bases between. CDR3 length: 12 residues. DNA for the CDR3: TGCAGCGTTGAAGTCTGGGGAGATACGCAGTATTTT. Its protein product is CSVEVWGDTQYF.

The chain uses TRBV5-1 and TRBJ2-5, with TRBD2 matching over 11 bases. CDR3 length: 13 residues. J lost 3 bases, V lost 9 bases, and 4 bases had no gene match. Germline CDR1 reads SGHRS; CDR2 reads YFSETQ. CDR3 sequence reads: CATKLAGEETQYF. In nucleotides, the CDR3 is TGCGCCACCAAACTAGCGGGAGAAGAGACCCAGTACTTC.

The V gene is TRBV10-3, the J gene TRBJ2-3; TRBD2 aligns across 8 bases. This CDR3 has 15 amino acids. V shed 3 bases and J 2 bases; nucleotides not matched to a gene: 4. Per the germline V gene, CDR1 is ENHRY and CDR2 is SYGVKD. CDR3 loop: CAISEGRGATDTQYF. In nucleotides, the CDR3 is TGTGCCATCAGTGAAGGGCGGGGGGCCACAGATACGCAGTATTTT.

The chain joins TRBV7-2 to TRBJ1-1; D remains unclear. CDR1 is SGHTA, CDR2 FQGNSA, per germline. The CDR3 is 14 residues long. Trimming left V 1 base short and J 4 bases short, with 10 bases between. The CDR3 here is CASSLVGESTEAFF. The CDR3 coding sequence is TGTGCCAGCAGCTTAGTTGGGGAGAGCACTGAAGCTTTCTTT. Full variable domain (rest looked up from reference TRBV7-2 and TRBJ1-1): GAGVSQSPSNKVTEKGKDVELRCDPISGHTALYWYRQSLGQGLEFLIYFQGNSAPDKSGLPSDRFSAERTGGSVSTLTIQRTQQEDSAVYLCASSLVGESTEAFFGQGTRLTVV.

J is TRBJ1-6 and V is TRBV4-2; D is perhaps TRBD1 (6 bases). CDR1 and CDR2 (germline): LGHNA, YNFKEQ. CDR3 length equals 14 residues. The germline V and J ends were trimmed by 0 bases and 12 bases, with 12 bases remaining between them. The CDR3 nucleotides read TGTGCCAGCAGCCAAGAAGGGGGACCCGGACCCCTCCACTTT. Translated, it gives CASSQEGGPGPLHF.

V usage is TRBV30 and J usage is TRBJ1-5, with 10 bases matching TRBD1. The CDR3 consists of 14 residues. Germline-derived CDR1 and CDR2 are GTSNPN and SVGIG (reference sequence). The V segment lost 2 bases and the J segment 7 bases; nucleotides outside the gene matches: 5. CDR3 protein: CAWSYGQGGQPQHF. The CDR3 region has the DNA TGTGCCTGGAGTTACGGACAGGGGGGGCAGCCCCAGCATTTT.

This chain connects TRBV5-4 to TRBJ2-3, with D unresolved. This CDR3 is built from 14 residues. CDR1 SGHNT and CDR2 YYREEE come from the germline V gene (reference sequence). With 0 bases removed from V and 5 bases from J, the gap between germline ends came to 10 bases. The CDR3 DNA reads as TGTGCCAGCAGCTTGGGCTCCTTGCGAGATACGCAGTATTTT. Protein: CASSLGSLRDTQYF.

A note on this clone: At one end, the junction sequence differs from germline, possibly due to a read error. The V gene is TRBV6-1, the J gene TRBJ2-1, with a possible D match to TRBD2 (5 bases). Germline loops: CDR1 MNHNS, CDR2 SASEGT. CDR3 size: 11 residues. The CDR3 here is CAISDAAGQFF. The DNA of the CDR3 is TGTGCCATCAGTGACGCCGCGGGGCAGTTCTTC.

The rearrangement links TRBV7-2 to TRBJ2-1; 7 bases line up with TRBD2. This CDR3 has 17 residues. CDR1 is SGHTA and CDR2 is FQGNSA in the germline V gene. Unmatched junction bases numbered 17, after V lost 4 bases and J lost 8 bases. The CDR3 here is CASSWRERLGMSDEQFF. CDR3 sequence (DNA): TGTGCCAGCAGCTGGCGGGAGAGGTTGGGGATGTCGGATGAGCAGTTCTTC.